The sample holds many counts of the clone carrying this T cell receptor (beta chain). Amplification targeted TCR beta CDR3 regions from RNA transcripts. HTBI primers were the set used in a first-round RT-PCR of the TCR CDR3. TCRdb used MiXCR to reprocess the multiplex PCR reads, holding one entry per CDR3 protein. Of around 700,000 distinct CDR3 sequences in the sample, 18% were seen once. The entry originates in a study of T cells in Graves' hyperthyroidism and ophthalmopathy. Germline loops: CDR1 SGHTA, CDR2 FQGNSA. V shed 6 bases and J 1 base; nucleotides not matched to a gene: 8. The CDR3 is made up of 15 amino acids.

Sequenced input: blood. This TCR was sampled from a woman in her 50s with Graves' hyperthyroidism that later progressed to Graves' ophthalmopathy. This chain connects TRBV7-2 to TRBJ1-2, with 7 bases lining up with TRBD1. The CDR3 region is CASSASGTVNYGYTF. The CDR3 DNA follows: TGTGCCAGCAGTGCCAGCGGGACAGTTAACTATGGCTACACCTTC.